This passage covers 17 T cell receptor beta chains from one sample sequenced in a study of T cell responses to AZD1222 COVID-19 vaccine. The method was immunoSEQ multiplex PCR; TCRdb's version includes in-frame clones alone and lacks a portion of them. The sample carries 100,000 to 150,000 clones, less than 95% recorded once. Sequenced here: peripheral blood, sampled on day 0 of MenACWY control vaccination. The source of these receptors is an adult in good health.

This clone was recorded once. The CDR3 sequence: CASSLASGIYNEQFF. CDR3 bases: TGTGCCAGCAGCTTAGCCAGCGGGATCTACAATGAGCAGTTCTTC. This chain joins TRBV7-3 and TRBJ2-1, with 7 bases lining up with TRBD2. Germline V gives CDR1 SGHTA, CDR2 FQGTGA. The trim removed 2 bases at V and 3 bases at J, leaving 4 bases unmatched. This CDR3 is built from 15 residues.

DNA of the CDR3: TGTGCCAGTAGAGGACAGGATAATTCACCCCTCCACTTT. It is translated as CASRGQDNSPLHF. The V gene is TRBV19, the J gene TRBJ1-6, with TRBD1 matching 7 bases. The germline V gene encodes CDR1 LNHDA and CDR2 SQIVND (reference sequence). The CDR3 totals 13 residues. The J segment lost 5 bases and the V segment lost 6 bases, leaving 1 base of the junction unmatched.

The chain has TRBV4-2 and TRBJ1-2; TRBD1 matches at 7 bases. Trimming took 2 bases from V and 11 from J; bases not matched to a gene: 17. Germline V gives CDR1 LGHNA, CDR2 YNFKEQ. The CDR3 has 16 amino acids. This chain's CDR3 is CASSQIGVRDSLWYTF. DNA of the CDR3: TGTGCCAGCAGCCAAATCGGAGTGAGGGACAGTTTGTGGTACACCTTC.

CDR3 sequence: CASSLRLNPTRDRYGYTF. CDR3 in DNA: TGCGCCAGCAGCTTGCGGCTAAACCCCACCCGAGACCGTTATGGCTACACCTTC. V is TRBV5-1 and J is TRBJ1-2; no firm D call. The CDR3 is 18 amino acids. V lost 1 base and J 5 bases, leaving 24 bases between the germline ends. In germline, CDR1 is SGHRS, CDR2 YFSETQ.

This clone was observed a single time. V usage is TRBV29-1 and J usage is TRBJ2-1, with 8 bases aligning to TRBD1. This CDR3 spans 14 amino acids. With V trimmed by 7 bases and J by 0 bases, 5 bases remained unmatched. Germline loops: CDR1 SQVTM, CDR2 ANQGSEA. The CDR3 coding sequence is TGCAGCGGCAGGGGGCTCGGCTCCTACAATGAGCAGTTCTTC. Translated, it gives CSGRGLGSYNEQFF.

This sequence joins TRBV30 and TRBJ1-3, with 10 bases aligning to TRBD1. With 7 bases clipped from V and 3 bases from J, the junction kept 15 bases outside the gene matches. Germline loops: CDR1 GTSNPN, CDR2 SVGIG (reference sequence). CDR3 length: 17 residues. Written as DNA, the CDR3 is TGTGCCTTGATCTCCGGGACAGGGGCCGGTGTTGGAAACACCATATATTTT. Residues: CALISGTGAGVGNTIYF.

The chain employs TRBV7-3 and TRBJ2-1, with TRBD2 matching over 9 bases. Germline V lookup: CDR1 SGHTA, CDR2 FQGTGA. CDR3 length: 15 amino acids. After removal of 5 bases from V and 10 bases from J, the junction contained 12 bases not matched to a gene. CDR3 nucleotide sequence: TGTGCCAGCAGCGATAGCGGGAGATCTATAAGCGAGCAGTTCTTC. This sequence encodes CASSDSGRSISEQFF.

The chain joins TRBV19 to TRBJ1-5; D may be TRBD1 (6 bases). The V and J ends lost 5 bases and 5 bases respectively, with 16 bases between them. From germline, CDR1 is LNHDA and CDR2 SQIVND (reference sequence). The length of the CDR3 is 15 residues. Here the CDR3 reads CASSYPGGPYQPQHF. The CDR3 nucleotides read TGTGCCAGTAGTTACCCCGGGGGCCCCTATCAGCCCCAGCATTTT.

This clone was found a few times. V usage is TRBV9 and J usage is TRBJ2-1; 8 bases line up with TRBD2. CDR3 length equals 15 residues. Germline V gene lookup returns CDR1 SGDLS and CDR2 YYNGEE. V dropped 3 bases and J dropped 0; count of bases not matched to a gene: 2. CDR3 protein: CASSGSGTSYNEQFF. As DNA, the CDR3 is TGTGCCAGCAGCGGTAGCGGGACCTCCTACAATGAGCAGTTCTTC.

The chain has TRBV12-3 or TRBV12-4 and TRBJ1-6; D is ambiguous. CDR3 length: 12 residues. Deletions cut 4 bases from V and 14 bases from J, with 12 bases between. The CDR3 DNA is TGTGCCAGCAGTTCCGGACTTAGGGCCCTCCACTTT. It yields the protein CASSSGLRALHF.

V is TRBV6-4 and J is TRBJ2-3; 7 bases are a match to TRBD2. The V and J ends lost 3 bases and 3 bases, in that order; junction bases with no gene match: 3. There are 14 residues in the CDR3. CDR1 MRHNA and CDR2 SNTAGT come from the germline V gene. This CDR3 is CASSDGGGTDTQYF. The CDR3 DNA sequence: TGTGCCAGCAGTGATGGGGGGGGGACAGATACGCAGTATTTT.

V and J are TRBV6-2 or TRBV6-3 and TRBJ2-7, with 11 bases aligning to TRBD2. The V gene's germline CDR1 is MNHEY and CDR2 SVGEGT. V was pared by 0 bases and J by 9 bases, with 7 bases of the junction left unmatched. The CDR3 covers 15 residues. Written as DNA, the CDR3 is TGTGCCAGCAGTTACTCGGGGCTAGCGGGGGGCCGGCAGTACGTC. This gives the protein CASSYSGLAGGRQYV.

This clone was observed a handful of times. The chain carries TRBV19 and TRBJ1-5; D is perhaps TRBD1 (5 bases). Germline V gene sequence: CDR1 LNHDA, CDR2 SQIVND (reference sequence). Trimming pared 6 bases from V and 3 bases from J, leaving 12 bases between. The CDR3 runs 14 residues. The CDR3 is CASRVRVANQPQHF. The CDR3 region has the DNA TGTGCCAGTAGGGTCAGGGTGGCCAATCAGCCCCAGCATTTT.

The chain couples TRBV6-4 to TRBJ2-5, with no clear D. Germline V lookup: CDR1 MRHNA, CDR2 SNTAGT. This CDR3 is 13 amino acids long. The V gene lost 3 bases and the J gene lost 5 bases, with 10 bases spanning the gap. The CDR3 spells CASSETLGETQYF. CDR3 nucleotides: TGTGCCAGCAGTGAGACCCTGGGGGAGACCCAGTACTTC.

The chain recombines TRBV6-2 or TRBV6-3 with TRBJ2-7; maybe TRBD1 (6 bases). Trimming cost V 5 bases and J 0 bases, with 14 bases left between them. The germline V gene has CDR1 MNHEY and CDR2 SVGEGT. This CDR3 comprises 15 residues. CDR3 in DNA: TGTGCCAGCAGTACCCGGGACAAAGCCTCCTACGAGCAGTACGTC. Amino acids: CASSTRDKASYEQYV.

This chain uses TRBV5-1 with TRBJ2-3, with 9 bases matching TRBD1. The CDR3 consists of 16 residues. J gave up 2 bases and V 4 bases, and 8 bases lay outside the gene matches. Germline CDR1 SGHRS, CDR2 YFSETQ. The CDR3 nucleotides are TGCGCCAGCAGCATATCCGGGACAGGGTACACAGATACGCAGTATTTT. It encodes CASSISGTGYTDTQYF. Variable domain in full (rest from reference TRBV5-1 and TRBJ2-3): KAGVTQTPRYLIKTRGQQVTLSCSPISGHRSVSWYQQTPGQGLQFLFEYFSETQRNKGNFPGRFSGRQFSNSRSEMNVSTLELGDSALYLCASSISGTGYTDTQYFGPGTRLTVL.

The V gene is TRBV14, the J gene TRBJ1-1; tentative D call: TRBD1 (6 bases). The CDR3 runs 13 residues. CDR1 and CDR2 from the germline V gene are SGHDN and FVKESK. Trimming took off 3 bases at V and 4 bases at J, with 9 bases between the two ends. The CDR3 DNA sequence: TGTGCCAGCAGCCACGGACAGAGCACTGAAGCTTTCTTT. Amino acids: CASSHGQSTEAFF.